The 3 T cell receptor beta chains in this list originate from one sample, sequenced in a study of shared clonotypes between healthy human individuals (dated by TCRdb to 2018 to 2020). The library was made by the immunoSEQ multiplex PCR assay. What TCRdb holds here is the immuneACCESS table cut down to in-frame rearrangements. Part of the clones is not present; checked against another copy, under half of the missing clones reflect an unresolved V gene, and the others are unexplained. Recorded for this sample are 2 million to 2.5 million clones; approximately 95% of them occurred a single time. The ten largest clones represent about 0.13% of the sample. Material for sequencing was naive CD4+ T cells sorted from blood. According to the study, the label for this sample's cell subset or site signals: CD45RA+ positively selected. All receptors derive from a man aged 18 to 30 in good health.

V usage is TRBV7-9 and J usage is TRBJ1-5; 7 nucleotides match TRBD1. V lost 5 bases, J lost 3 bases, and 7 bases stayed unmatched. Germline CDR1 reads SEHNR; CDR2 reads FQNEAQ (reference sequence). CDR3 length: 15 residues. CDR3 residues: CASSPGTVNNQPQHF. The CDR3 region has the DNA TGTGCCAGCAGCCCCGGGACAGTGAACAATCAGCCCCAGCATTTT.

CDR3 nucleotide sequence: TGTGCCAGCAGCTCAAGACCCAGCATGGGGACAAAGTATGGCTACACCTTC. It yields the protein CASSSRPSMGTKYGYTF. The rearrangement joins TRBV7-2 to TRBJ1-2, with TRBD1 as a possible D gene (6 bases). The CDR3 length is 17 residues. The germline V gene encodes CDR1 SGHTA and CDR2 FQGNSA. Trimming shortened V by 4 bases and J by 5 bases, and 23 bases separated the two germline ends.

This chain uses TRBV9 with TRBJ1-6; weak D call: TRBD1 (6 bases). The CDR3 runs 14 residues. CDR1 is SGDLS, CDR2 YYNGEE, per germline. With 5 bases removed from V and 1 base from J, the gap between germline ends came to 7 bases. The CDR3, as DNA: TGTGCCAGCAGGCAGGGGTCCTATAATTCACCCCTCCACTTT. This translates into CASRQGSYNSPLHF.